The T cell receptor beta chain described here comes from a study of human T cells and chemical hapten exposure. Study-wide context: Throughout the approximately 26-week study, diphenylcyclopropenone was applied weekly to the patients' scalps. General study results and limits: Expanded TCR sets contained significantly more large CDR3 similarity clusters than controls.

Time point in this sample: patch test 1, 2 weeks after DPC sensitization. Treatment noted: therapeutic diphenylcyclopropenone sensitization with weekly scalp DPC. CDR1 is KGHSH, CDR2 LQKENI, per germline. V was pared by 4 bases and J by 4 bases, with 17 bases between. There are 16 residues in the CDR3. TCRdb passed the RACE reads through MiXCR, listing each CDR3 protein once. Here the sample spans 75,000 to 90,000 distinct CDR3 sequences, around 10% being singletons. This clonotype has more than one count but fewer than ten. The antigen is undetermined. The chain combines TRBV18 with TRBJ2-1; no clear D gene. The sequencing used whole blood, collected in connection with sensitization to the hapten diphenylcyclopropenone (DPC). This receptor was obtained from a woman aged 45-65 years with alopecia areata. Some clones in this sample may be carry-over from other donors' samples. CDR3 in amino acids: CASSRVSGAEYNEQFF. CDR3 DNA sequence: TGTGCCAGCTCACGAGTGTCTGGCGCTGAATACAATGAGCAGTTCTTC. The variable domain in full, completed from reference TRBV18 and TRBJ2-1, reads NAGVMQNPRHLVRRRGQEARLRCSPMKGHSHVYWYRQLPEEGLKFMVYLQKENIIDESGMPKERFSAEFPKEGPSILRIQQVVRGDSAAYFCASSRVSGAEYNEQFFGPGTRLTVL.